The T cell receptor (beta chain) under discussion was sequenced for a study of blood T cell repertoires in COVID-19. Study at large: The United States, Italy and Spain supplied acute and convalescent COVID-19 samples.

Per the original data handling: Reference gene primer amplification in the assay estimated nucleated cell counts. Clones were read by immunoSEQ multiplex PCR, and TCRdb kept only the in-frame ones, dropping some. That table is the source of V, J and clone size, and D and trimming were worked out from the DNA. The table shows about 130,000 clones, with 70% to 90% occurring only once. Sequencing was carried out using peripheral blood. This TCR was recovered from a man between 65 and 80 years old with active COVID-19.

CDR3 in amino acids: CATSRDTGGQAFF. For the CDR3, the DNA is TGTGCCACCAGCAGAGATACAGGGGGACAAGCTTTCTTT. The chain links TRBV15 to TRBJ1-1; 8 bases align to TRBD1. Looked up from germline, CDR1 is LNHNV and CDR2 is YYDKDF (reference sequence). The CDR3 covers 13 residues. J was trimmed by 9 bases and V by 0 bases; bases with no gene match: 3.